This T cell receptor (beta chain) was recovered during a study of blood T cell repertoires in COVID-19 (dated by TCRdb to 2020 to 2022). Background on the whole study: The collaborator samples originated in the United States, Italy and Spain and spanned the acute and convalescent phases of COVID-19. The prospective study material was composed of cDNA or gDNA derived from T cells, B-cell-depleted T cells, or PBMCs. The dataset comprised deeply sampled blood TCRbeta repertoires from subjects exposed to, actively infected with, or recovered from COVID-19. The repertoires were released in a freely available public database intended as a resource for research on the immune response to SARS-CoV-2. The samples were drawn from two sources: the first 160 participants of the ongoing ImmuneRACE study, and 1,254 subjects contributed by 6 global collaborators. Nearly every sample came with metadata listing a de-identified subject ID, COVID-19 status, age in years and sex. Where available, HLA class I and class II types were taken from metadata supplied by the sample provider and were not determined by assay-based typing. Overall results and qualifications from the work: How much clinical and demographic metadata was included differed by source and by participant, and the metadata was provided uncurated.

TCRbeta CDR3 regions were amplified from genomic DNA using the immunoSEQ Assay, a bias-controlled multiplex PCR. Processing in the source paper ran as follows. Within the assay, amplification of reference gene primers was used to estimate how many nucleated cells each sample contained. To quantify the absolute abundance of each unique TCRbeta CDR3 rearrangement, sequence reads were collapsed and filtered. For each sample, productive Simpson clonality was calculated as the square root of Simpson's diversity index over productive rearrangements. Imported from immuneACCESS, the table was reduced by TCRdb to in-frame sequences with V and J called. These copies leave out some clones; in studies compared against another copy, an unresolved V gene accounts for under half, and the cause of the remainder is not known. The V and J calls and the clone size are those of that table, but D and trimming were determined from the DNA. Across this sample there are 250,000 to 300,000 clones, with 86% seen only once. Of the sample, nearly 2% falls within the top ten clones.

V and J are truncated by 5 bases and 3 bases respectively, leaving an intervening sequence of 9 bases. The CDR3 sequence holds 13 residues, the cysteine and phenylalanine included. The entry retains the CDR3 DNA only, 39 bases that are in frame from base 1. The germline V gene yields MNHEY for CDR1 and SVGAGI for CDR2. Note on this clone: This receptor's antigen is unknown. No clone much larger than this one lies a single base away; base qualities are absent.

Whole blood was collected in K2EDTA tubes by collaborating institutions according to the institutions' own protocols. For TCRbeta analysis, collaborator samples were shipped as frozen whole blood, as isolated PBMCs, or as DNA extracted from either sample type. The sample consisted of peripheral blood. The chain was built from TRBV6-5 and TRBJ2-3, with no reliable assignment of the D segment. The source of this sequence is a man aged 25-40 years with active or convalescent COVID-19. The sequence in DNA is TGTGCCAGCAGTATCCCCGAGACAGATACGCAGTATTTT. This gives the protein CASSIPETDTQYF.